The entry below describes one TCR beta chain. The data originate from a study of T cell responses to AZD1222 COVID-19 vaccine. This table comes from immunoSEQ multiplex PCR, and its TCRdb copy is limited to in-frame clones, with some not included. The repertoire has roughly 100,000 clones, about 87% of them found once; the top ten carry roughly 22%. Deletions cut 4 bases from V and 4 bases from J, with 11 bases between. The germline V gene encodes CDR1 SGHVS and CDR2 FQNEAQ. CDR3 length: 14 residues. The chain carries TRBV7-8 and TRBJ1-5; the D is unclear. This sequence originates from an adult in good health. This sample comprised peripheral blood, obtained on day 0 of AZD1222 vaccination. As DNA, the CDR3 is TGTGCCAGCAGCTCCCAGTCAGGAAATCAGCCCCAGCATTTT. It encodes CASSSQSGNQPQHF.